This T cell receptor (beta chain) is from a study of spatial heterogeneity in lung cancer. As for time point: sample taken at primary tumor resection. Deletions cut 5 bases from V and 0 bases from J, with 8 bases between. The CDR3 has 14 residues. Germline loops: CDR1 SGHRS, CDR2 YFSETQ. In its sample, this clonotype is medium-sized (0.01 to 0.1%). Its antigen is not known. The size of this beta chain means little, since it is a stray read in a library made for alpha chains. Individually, TCR cDNA molecules were each labelled with a unique molecular identifier. TCRdb itself ran the 5' RACE reads through MiXCR, one entry per CDR3 protein. The sample carries roughly 3,800 distinct CDR3 sequences, 5.1% recorded once. Findings and caveats of the study: Counts of expanded intratumoral alpha and beta TCRs tracked tumor mutation counts.

The chain joins TRBV5-1 to TRBJ2-2, with D uncertain. Specimen: lung tumor tissue, collected at surgery. The receptor comes from a female donor with early-stage non-small cell lung cancer. The CDR3 here is CASSDPPNTGELFF. CDR3 sequence (DNA): TGCGCCAGCAGTGACCCCCCGAACACCGGGGAGCTGTTTTTT.